These T cell receptor beta chains were read from a single sample in a study of shared T cell receptors in the human thymus. Generated by immunoSEQ multiplex PCR, the TCRdb table keeps only in-frame clones and is missing some. Of about 710,000 clones listed, roughly 86% were seen once; the top ten hold 0.0094%. These data also formed part of another study, on human thymus T cells.

Sequenced material: thymocytes. All receptors derive from a boy in the first two years of life with a congenital heart defect. Each CDR3 is given without its conserved first and last residue. The order of the fields is V gene, clone size, J gene, CDR3 protein. The size field is filled for only some rows; it gives once, few, many or a size class.

>TRBV27|.|TRBJ2-3
ASSLRGSLLTRGTDTQY
>TRBV7-2|.|TRBJ1-1
ASSPKRHAEAF
>TRBV21-1|.|TRBJ1-2
ASSKSLGSGTLSGYT
>TRBV15|once|TRBJ2-4
ATSRPKDRVGIQY
>TRBV19|.|TRBJ2-1
ASSIKRTSGNLNYNEQF
>TRBV28|.|TRBJ2-4
ARHGTGGIAKNIQY
>TRBV6-1|.|TRBJ1-1
ASSPPGEGAAF
>TRBV4-3|few|TRBJ2-1
ASSQDTSGSFNEQF
>TRBV4-1|.|TRBJ2-7
ASSQEVRLAAYEQY
>TRBV27|.|TRBJ2-7
ASSFALAGGPYEQY
>TRBV21-1|.|TRBJ2-1
ASSPDFAAGNPEQF
>TRBV19|.|TRBJ2-3
ASSEQPGGQDTDTQY
>TRBV28|.|TRBJ1-5
ASSSTGQGNQPQH
>TRBV5-1|.|TRBJ2-2
ASSDPSGATGELF
>TRBV30|.|TRBJ1-5
AWSVRRAPQPQH
>TRBV5-5|.|TRBJ2-2
ASSLVPGDTGELF
>TRBV30|.|TRBJ2-2
AWMGTSLPGELF
>TRBV7-8|.|TRBJ1-1
ASSLLGDTEAF
>TRBV4-3|.|TRBJ1-6
ASSQVPSTGHSSSYNSPLH
>TRBV27|.|TRBJ1-6
ASSGGTEDNSPLH
>TRBV7-2|.|TRBJ2-2
ASSLYRAGVGELF
>TRBV29-1|.|TRBJ2-1
SVRLAEDPYNEQF
>TRBV13|.|TRBJ2-2
ASSLDCMGKRFKDFTGELF
>TRBV25-1|.|TRBJ2-5
ASTPRGGTLQETQY
>TRBV5-6|.|TRBJ2-7
ASSSHEKFYEQY
>TRBV18|.|TRBJ1-5
ASSPTGYSNQPQH
>TRBV6-5|.|TRBJ1-2
ASSSGTVGGYT
>TRBV30|.|TRBJ1-4
AWSSQGEEKLF
>TRBV7-9|few|TRBJ2-7
ASSFLEVEQY
>TRBV5-4|.|TRBJ2-3
ASSFGSSTDTQY
>TRBV25-1|.|TRBJ2-2
ASRSKGQPTGELF
>TRBV27|.|TRBJ2-5
ASSHLPGETQY
>TRBV20-1|.|TRBJ1-1
SATGDTEAF
>TRBV15|.|TRBJ1-6
ATSSWTGVSPLH
>TRBV5-6|.|TRBJ2-4
ASSPGLAGKNIQY
>TRBV18|.|TRBJ2-3
ASSPEGADTQY
>TRBV4-3|.|TRBJ2-2
ASTPGAGAFTGELF
>TRBV28|once|TRBJ2-1
ASSGKREVNNEQF
>TRBV6-1|.|TRBJ1-1
ASSEGRQTLMNTEAF
>TRBV9|.|TRBJ1-3
ASSVAGTGRNTIY
>TRBV7-8|.|TRBJ1-6
ASSLAQGSYNSPLH
>TRBV7-2|once|TRBJ1-3
ASADRSSGNTIY
>TRBV5-1|.|TRBJ1-2
ASSPLAATYGYT
>TRBV12-2|.|TRBJ2-1
ASRLARTPNYNEQF
>TRBV5-1|.|TRBJ1-2
ASSWTGEILNYGYT
>TRBV5-1|.|TRBJ2-5
ASSPRGKGTETQY
>TRBV19|few|TRBJ2-7
ASSENPPRWPHEQY
>TRBV5-1|.|TRBJ2-7
ASSLDDWSGGLYEQY
>TRBV5-4|few|TRBJ2-6
ASSFSGSSGANVLT
>TRBV14|.|TRBJ1-1
ASSQDDGGGTEAF